Presented here are 27 T cell receptor beta chains from one specimen sequenced in a study of blood T cell repertoires in COVID-19. The table came from immunoSEQ multiplex PCR; TCRdb's copy has only in-frame clones and leaves some out. The table records around 94,000 clones, 84% of them present only once. Sample: peripheral blood. The receptors here all came from a man aged 35-49 years with active or convalescent COVID-19.

The chain has TRBV18 and TRBJ2-4; maybe TRBD1 (5 bases). CDR1 and CDR2 from the germline V gene are KGHSH and LQKENI. The CDR3 spans 14 residues. Between the trimmed V and J ends, which lost 2 bases and 3 bases, there was a span of 8 bases. The CDR3 DNA sequence: TGTGCCAGCTCACCAGACAGTTACAAAAACATTCAGTACTTC. Protein: CASSPDSYKNIQYF.

This chain uses TRBV5-6 with TRBJ2-1; 10 nucleotides agree with TRBD1. Germline V lookup: CDR1 SGHDT, CDR2 YYEEEE. The CDR3 has 15 residues. V shed 3 bases, J shed 1 base, and the junction held 1 base outside the gene matches. This chain's CDR3 is CASSWGQGSYNEQFF. Here the CDR3 DNA reads TGTGCCAGCAGCTGGGGACAGGGGTCCTACAATGAGCAGTTCTTC.

CDR3 in DNA: TGTGCCAGCAGTAGACAGGTTACGAACACTGAAGCTTTCTTT. Amino acid sequence: CASSRQVTNTEAFF. The V call is TRBV6-5, the J call TRBJ1-1; weak D call: TRBD1 (6 bases). The V end was cut by 5 bases, the J end by 1 base, with 11 bases between. The CDR3 has 14 amino acids. Germline CDR1 MNHEY, CDR2 SVGAGI.

The chain carries TRBV5-1 and TRBJ2-2; 9 bases line up with TRBD2. The CDR3 totals 16 residues. The ends lost 0 bases at V and 2 bases at J; junction bases unmatched: 2. Germline loops: CDR1 SGHRS, CDR2 YFSETQ. The CDR3 nucleotides are TGCGCCAGCAGCTTGGAACTAGCGGGTAACACCGGGGAGCTGTTTTTT. The encoded protein is CASSLELAGNTGELFF.

The rearrangement uses TRBV24-1 and TRBJ2-2, with TRBD2 matching over 7 bases. The CDR3 extends over 18 amino acids. CDR1 is KGHDR and CDR2 is SFDVKD in the germline V gene. Trimming removed 3 bases from V and 6 bases from J; junction bases left unmatched: 15. CDR3 sequence reads: CATSDPSGTKGRAGELFF. DNA of the CDR3: TGTGCCACCAGTGATCCAAGCGGGACTAAGGGGAGGGCCGGGGAGCTGTTTTTT.

This rearrangement joins TRBV6-5 to TRBJ2-1; TRBD2 matches 10 bases. The CDR3 has 14 amino acids. Per the germline V gene, CDR1 is MNHEY and CDR2 is SVGAGI. V was clipped by 6 bases and J by 6 bases; unmatched bases: 5. Here the CDR3 reads CASSLAGVFNEQFF. The CDR3 DNA reads TGTGCCAGCAGCCTAGCGGGGGTGTTCAATGAGCAGTTCTTC.

This chain links TRBV6-6 with TRBJ1-1, with unresolved D. Trimming pared 0 bases from V and 7 bases from J, leaving 9 bases between. Per germline, CDR1 MNHNY and CDR2 SVGAGI (reference sequence). CDR3 length equals 13 residues. This CDR3 reads CASSYSDGVEAFF. The CDR3 DNA sequence: TGTGCCAGCAGTTACTCGGACGGGGTTGAAGCTTTCTTT.

This chain links TRBV11-1 with TRBJ1-3; D is perhaps TRBD1 (5 bases). This CDR3 region has 16 residues. Trimming shortened V by 5 bases and J by 1 base, and 15 bases separated the two germline ends. Looked up from germline, CDR1 is SGHAT and CDR2 is FQDESV (reference sequence). CDR3 nucleotide sequence: TGTGCCAGCAGCCATCAGACAGTTCATTCTGGAAACACCATATATTTT. Its translation is CASSHQTVHSGNTIYF.

This chain links TRBV6-2 or TRBV6-3 with TRBJ2-3, with 7 bases lining up with TRBD2. This CDR3 is built from 13 residues. Germline assignment: CDR1 MNHEY and CDR2 SVGEGT. V trimming: 4 bases; J trimming: 2 bases; junction bases outside the gene matches: 0. The CDR3 bases are TGTGCCAGCAGTTGGGACTACACAGATACGCAGTATTTT. It codes for CASSWDYTDTQYF.

This clone was seen once. The chain combines TRBV5-1 with TRBJ2-2; D is unresolved. CDR3 length: 14 residues. Germline V CDR1 and CDR2: SGHRS, YFSETQ. V was pared by 0 bases and J by 1 base, with 4 bases between. The CDR3 sequence: CASSLAGNTGELFF. CDR3 bases: TGCGCCAGCAGCTTGGCCGGGAACACCGGGGAGCTGTTTTTT. Complete variable domain (other parts from reference TRBV5-1 and TRBJ2-2): KAGVTQTPRYLIKTRGQQVTLSCSPISGHRSVSWYQQTPGQGLQFLFEYFSETQRNKGNFPGRFSGRQFSNSRSEMNVSTLELGDSALYLCASSLAGNTGELFFGEGSRLTVL.

The chain couples TRBV12-5 to TRBJ1-5; 9 bases agree with TRBD1. The ends lost 5 bases at V and 6 bases at J; junction bases unmatched: 8. Germline values: CDR1 LGHNT, CDR2 FRNRAP. The CDR3 has 15 residues. CDR3 DNA sequence: TGTGCTAGTGGTCAACAGGGGGCATCGGTTCAGCCCCAGCATTTT. Amino acid sequence: CASGQQGASVQPQHF.

This rearrangement joins TRBV24-1 to TRBJ2-1; 11 bases are a match to TRBD2. This CDR3 has 14 residues. V lost 6 bases, J lost 8 bases, and 5 bases stayed unmatched. The germline V gene has CDR1 KGHDR and CDR2 SFDVKD. The CDR3 region is CATSLSGGAHEQFF. As DNA, the CDR3 is TGTGCCACCAGTCTTAGCGGGGGGGCCCATGAGCAGTTCTTC.

The genes are TRBV6-2 or TRBV6-3 and TRBJ1-2; D may be TRBD1 (6 bases). CDR1 MNHEY and CDR2 SVGEGT come from the germline V gene. The CDR3 contains 15 residues. Trimming removed 0 bases from V and 4 bases from J, with 12 bases in between. CDR3 in amino acids: CASSYSAGTLYGYTF. DNA of the CDR3: TGTGCCAGCAGTTACTCCGCCGGGACACTCTATGGCTACACCTTC.

This clone was counted a single time. This chain uses TRBV19 with TRBJ1-5, with D tentatively TRBD1 (5 bases). This CDR3 has 13 residues. V lost 5 bases, J lost 2 bases, and 7 bases lay in between. Germline CDR1 reads LNHDA; CDR2 reads SQIVND (reference sequence). CDR3 region: CASSSGGNQPQHF. The CDR3, as DNA: TGTGCCAGTAGTTCGGGGGGCAATCAGCCCCAGCATTTT.

V is TRBV28 and J is TRBJ1-5, with 10 bases lining up with TRBD1. The CDR3 sequence is 16 residues long. CDR1 and CDR2 from the germline V gene are MDHEN and SYDVKM. With 3 bases clipped from V and 1 base from J, the junction kept 3 bases outside the gene matches. The CDR3 DNA is TGTGCCAGCAGTTTGGGACAGGGGCGAAGCAATCAGCCCCAGCATTTT. Translation: CASSLGQGRSNQPQHF.

The rearrangement joins TRBV27 to TRBJ1-5, with D perhaps matching TRBD1 (6 bases). Germline CDR1 and CDR2: MNHEY and SMNVEV (reference sequence). The CDR3 runs 15 residues. V dropped 0 bases and J dropped 1 base, with 7 bases sitting between them. The CDR3, as DNA: TGTGCCAGCAGTTTATCTGGACAGAGCAATCAGCCCCAGCATTTT. Translated: CASSLSGQSNQPQHF.

The chain couples TRBV3-1 (or the pseudogene TRBV3-2) to TRBJ1-5, with unresolved D. Trimming removed 1 base at V and 8 bases at J, with 12 bases between. Germline CDR1 and CDR2: LGHDT and YNNKEL (reference sequence). The CDR3 has 14 residues. CDR3 loop: CASSQGTVMEPQHF. As DNA, the CDR3 is TGTGCCAGCAGCCAAGGTACAGTTATGGAGCCCCAGCATTTT.

V is TRBV21-1 and J is TRBJ2-2; the table assigns TRBD2, which was not confirmed against the DNA. TRBV21-1 is described as a pseudogene. The CDR3 is 17 amino acids. DNA of the CDR3: TGTGCCAGCAGCAAACTCCAACTGAGCCCCTGGACCGGGGAGCTGTTTTTT. As protein: CASSKLQLSPWTGELFF.

This clone was observed once. As DNA, the CDR3 is TGTGCCAGCAGATCCTACACCGGGGAGCTGTTTTTT. It yields the protein CASRSYTGELFF. The chain links TRBV28 to TRBJ2-2; no definite D call. The CDR3 length is 12 residues. Deletions cut 6 bases from V and 3 bases from J, with 5 bases between. In germline, CDR1 is MDHEN, CDR2 SYDVKM. Full variable domain (remainder filled in from reference TRBV28 and TRBJ2-2): DVKVTQSSRYLVKRTGEKVFLECVQDMDHENMFWYRQDPGLGLRLIYFSYDVKMKEKGDIPEGYSVSREKKERFSLILESASTNQTSMYLCASRSYTGELFFGEGSRLTVL.

This sequence joins TRBV9 and TRBJ2-6; 9 bases align to TRBD1. Trimming at V came to 0 bases and at J to 0 bases, leaving 4 bases not matched to a gene. The germline V gene encodes CDR1 SGDLS and CDR2 YYNGEE. The CDR3 sequence is 18 residues long. This CDR3 reads CASSVDGTGYSGANVLTF. CDR3 in DNA: TGTGCCAGCAGCGTAGATGGGACAGGGTACTCTGGGGCCAACGTCCTGACTTTC.

The V and J genes are TRBV3-1 (or the pseudogene TRBV3-2) and TRBJ1-5, with 9 bases that match TRBD1. J gave up 7 bases and V 2 bases, and 6 bases lay outside the gene matches. Germline loops: CDR1 LGHDT, CDR2 YNNKEL (reference sequence). The CDR3 is 15 residues long. CDR3 in DNA: TGTGCCAGCAGCCAACAGACAGGGGGGGAGCAGCCCCAGCATTTT. The encoded protein is CASSQQTGGEQPQHF.

The CDR3 DNA sequence: TGTGCCAGCAGTTACTCTGGGCAGGGGTCCTATGGCTACACCTTC. Translated: CASSYSGQGSYGYTF. The chain links TRBV6-5 to TRBJ1-2; perhaps TRBD1 as D (6 bases). Germline-derived CDR1 and CDR2 are MNHEY and SVGAGI. V lost 0 bases to trimming and J lost 4 bases, with 12 bases between them. The CDR3 has 15 residues.

This sequence joins TRBV6-2 or TRBV6-3 and TRBJ2-7, with 8 bases matching TRBD1. The CDR3 spans 16 residues. J gave up 4 bases and V 0 bases, and 8 bases lay outside the gene matches. Germline CDR1 MNHEY, CDR2 SVGEGT. The CDR3 reads CASSYSIFDRGYEQYF. Written as DNA, the CDR3 is TGTGCCAGCAGTTACTCGATATTTGACAGGGGTTACGAGCAGTACTTC.

This sequence joins TRBV6-2 or TRBV6-3 and TRBJ2-2, with 8 positions matching TRBD1. V was clipped by 9 bases and J by 6 bases; unmatched bases: 9. Germline V gene sequence: CDR1 MNHEY, CDR2 SVGEGT. This CDR3 spans 14 amino acids. The CDR3 here is CASRYTGGSGELFF. The CDR3 DNA is TGTGCCAGTAGATACACAGGGGGATCCGGGGAGCTGTTTTTT.

This chain connects TRBV6-1 to TRBJ2-7; D gene ambiguous. The CDR3 consists of 13 residues. CDR1 is MNHNS and CDR2 is SASEGT in the germline V gene. The V end lost 3 bases, the J end lost 6 bases, and 12 bases lay between the germline ends. CDR3 residues: CASSDQLSGEQYF. CDR3 nucleotides: TGTGCCAGCAGTGATCAGTTGTCGGGCGAGCAGTACTTC.

The V gene is TRBV6-1, the J gene TRBJ1-5; D is unresolved. The germline gives CDR1 MNHNS, CDR2 SASEGT. This CDR3 has 15 amino acids. The V gene lost 0 bases and the J gene lost 5 bases, with 11 bases spanning the gap. The CDR3 DNA follows: TGTGCCAGCAGTGAAGCTTGGAGGGTTGATCAGCCCCAGCATTTT. Amino acids: CASSEAWRVDQPQHF.

The J gene is TRBJ2-7, the V gene TRBV11-3; 8 positions agree with TRBD1. J was trimmed by 3 bases and V by 4 bases; bases with no gene match: 5. The CDR3 loop spans 14 amino acids. The germline CDR1 and CDR2 sequences are SGHNT and YENEEA. The CDR3 spells CASSSGQGCYEQYF. The CDR3 DNA reads as TGTGCCAGCAGCTCCGGACAGGGTTGCTACGAGCAGTACTTC.